This TCR beta chain was identified during a study of PD-1 blockade in mismatch repair-deficient tumors. The protocol was immunoSEQ multiplex PCR, while the TCRdb copy is restricted to in-frame clones and leaves out a portion. The sample shows about 100,000 clones, 82% of them seen only once. V lost 6 bases, J lost 2 bases, and 6 bases stayed unmatched. The CDR3 has 15 amino acids. CDR1 and CDR2 (germline): ENHRY, SYGVKD. The chain recombines TRBV10-3 with TRBJ2-7; 11 bases line up with TRBD2. The source of this sequence is an adult with mismatch repair-deficient cancer. Sequencing was performed on peripheral blood, taken approximately 35 weeks after starting pembrolizumab. CDR3 amino acids: CAIRIGTSGPYEQYF. The CDR3 coding sequence is TGTGCCATCAGAATAGGGACTAGCGGACCCTACGAGCAGTACTTC.